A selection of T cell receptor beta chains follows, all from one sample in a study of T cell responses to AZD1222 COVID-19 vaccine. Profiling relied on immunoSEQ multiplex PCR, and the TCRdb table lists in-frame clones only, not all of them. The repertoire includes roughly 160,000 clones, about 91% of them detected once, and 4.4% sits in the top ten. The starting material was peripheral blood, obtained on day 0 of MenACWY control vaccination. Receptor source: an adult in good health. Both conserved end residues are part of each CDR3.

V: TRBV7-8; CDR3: CASSLTVLARDTQYF
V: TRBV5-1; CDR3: CASSPPQGRQETQYF
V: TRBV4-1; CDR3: CASRRGDTGELFF
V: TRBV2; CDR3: CASSASYEQYF
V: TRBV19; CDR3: CASSKSGIQETQYF
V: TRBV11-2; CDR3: CASSRDRAQPQHF
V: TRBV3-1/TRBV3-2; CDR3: CASSQELAVYEQYF
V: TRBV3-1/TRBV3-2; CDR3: CAPLLRAGLVLNEQFF
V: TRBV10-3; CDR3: CATGGGSATNEKLFF
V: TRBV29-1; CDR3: CSGAPRGSNYGYTF
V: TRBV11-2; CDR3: CASSLPGYGELFF
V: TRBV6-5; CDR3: CASSPMVLGTQYF
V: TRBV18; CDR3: CASSPAGNTEAFF
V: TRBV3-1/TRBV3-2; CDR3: CASSQTGLEAFF
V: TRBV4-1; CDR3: CASSQDGEGEQFF
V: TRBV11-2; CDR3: CASSLHGPSGNTIYF
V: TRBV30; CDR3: CAWSPAITNTEAFF
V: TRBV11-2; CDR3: CASSLSSWTGSTEAFF
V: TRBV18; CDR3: CASSTQTGENTEAFF
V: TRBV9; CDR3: CASSVKLADNEQFF